What follows describes a single T cell receptor (beta chain). Its cognate antigen is unknown. These data belong to a study of cytomegalovirus exposure and HLA in healthy donors. Samples came from healthy bone marrow donors. The PCR had 60 Vbeta and 13 Jbeta primers. Sequencing was performed with immunoSEQ multiplex PCR; in TCRdb, only in-frame clones are kept and a portion is missing. This repertoire shows some 150,000 clones, approximately 90% found once; its top ten account for 0.7% to 1%. Overall study findings and caveats: TCR association rates varied by HLA locus in a later analysis, with DRB1 highest and HLA-C lowest.

The germline CDR1 and CDR2 sequences are SEHNR and FQNEAQ (reference sequence). The CDR3 length is 12 residues. V lost 2 bases and J lost 4, with 6 bases in between. This clonotype originated in a woman aged 25-40 years in good health and CMV-seronegative. The sample taken for sequencing was PBMCs. This chain connects TRBV7-9 to TRBJ2-7, with D hard to call. CDR3 in DNA: TGTGCCAGCAGCTTATCAGTTTACGAGCAGTACTTC. Translating it yields CASSLSVYEQYF.